The 32 T cell receptor beta chains reported below all come from one sample, sequenced in a study of tumor-infiltrating lymphocytes in primary liver carcinoma. Blood RNA was derived from unsorted whole blood, and germline DNA was extracted too. Starting material of 500 ng total RNA yielded TCR beta cDNA via a constant-region primer. Libraries for TCR beta were built through three nested multiplex PCR rounds, which together made up a slightly modified ARM-PCR procedure. Running roughly 10 cycles apiece, the first two PCR rounds relied on TRBV1-TRBV30 forward primers together with a C-beta reverse primer. TCRdb recomputed calls from the multiplex PCR reads with MiXCR, one row per CDR3 protein. This table has more than 150,000 distinct CDR3 sequences, approximately 60% appearing once. The specimen sequenced was peripheral blood. All receptors derive from a man between 40 and 49 years old with primary liver carcinoma and hepatitis B virus infection.

Ten or more counts support this clonotype. This chain links TRBV4-1 with TRBJ2-4; TRBD2 matches at 7 bases. Germline V gene data show CDR1 as MGHRA and CDR2 as YSYEKL. Losses at the gene ends were 0 bases for V and 1 base for J; bases not matched to a gene: 9. CDR3 length: 18 amino acids. This chain's CDR3 is CASSQDPRGDLAKNIQYF. The CDR3 region has the DNA TGCGCCAGCAGCCAAGATCCACGGGGGGATTTGGCCAAAAACATTCAGTACTTC.

This clonotype showed up just a few times. The CDR3: CSVGTSTGGSYGYTF. In DNA, the CDR3 is TGCAGCGTTGGAACCTCGACCGGGGGTAGCTATGGCTACACCTTC. This sequence joins TRBV29-1 and TRBJ1-2, with D perhaps TRBD1 (5 bases). Germline CDR1 SQVTM, CDR2 ANQGSEA. This CDR3 has 15 residues. V was cut by 4 bases and J by 4 bases, with 19 bases left in between.

This clonotype was observed a handful of times. The genes are TRBV4-2 and TRBJ2-1; 7 bases agree with TRBD1. V trimming: 3 bases; J trimming: 3 bases; junction bases outside the gene matches: 8. Germline values: CDR1 LGHNA, CDR2 YNFKEQ. The CDR3 is 16 residues long. CDR3 DNA: TGTGCCAGCAGCCAGGACACCGGGACAGACTACAATGAGCAGTTCTTC. Encoded protein: CASSQDTGTDYNEQFF.

This clonotype was picked up a small number of times. The chain is built from TRBV28 and TRBJ2-7; 7 bases agree with TRBD1. The length of the CDR3 is 14 residues. The ends lost 2 bases at V and 3 bases at J; junction bases unmatched: 4. CDR1 is MDHEN, CDR2 SYDVKM, per germline. CDR3 bases: TGTGCCAGCAGTTTAAGGGGACAGTTCTACGAGCAGTACTTC. Amino acid sequence: CASSLRGQFYEQYF.

Details on this clonotype: At one boundary the junction diverges from the germline segment, which might be a read error. The chain couples TRBV11-1 to TRBJ2-2; maybe TRBD2 (6 bases). The CDR3 extends over 13 amino acids. Germline V gene lookup returns CDR1 SGHAT and CDR2 FQDESV (reference sequence). This chain's CDR3 is CASSRDLYGELSF. In nucleotides, the CDR3 is TGTGCCAGCAGCCGGGACTTATATGGGGAGCTGTCTTTT.

This clonotype was seen at least ten times. The gene calls are TRBV11-1 and TRBJ2-1, with TRBD1 matching 10 bases. The CDR3 totals 16 residues. Trimming at V came to 4 bases and at J to 7 bases, leaving 10 bases not matched to a gene. In germline, CDR1 is SGHAT, CDR2 FQDESV (reference sequence). The CDR3 nucleotides are TGTGCCAGCAGCTCATCGACAGGGGGCACGGGTAATGAGCAGTTCTTC. This encodes CASSSSTGGTGNEQFF.

Only one count was recorded for this clonotype. This sequence joins TRBV6-5 and TRBJ2-1; D tentatively reads TRBD1 or TRBD2 (6 bases each). CDR1 and CDR2 (germline): MNHEY, SVGAGI. The CDR3 is 14 residues long. With 9 bases removed from V and 9 bases from J, the gap between germline ends came to 21 bases. Here the CDR3 reads CASEKGQRRGEQFF. For the CDR3, the DNA is TGTGCCAGTGAGAAAGGACAGCGGAGGGGTGAGCAGTTCTTC.

The chain links TRBV4-2 to TRBJ1-2; D gene ambiguous. Germline loops: CDR1 LGHNA, CDR2 YNFKEQ. The V end was cut by 4 bases, the J end by 1 base, with 13 bases between. This CDR3 contains 15 residues. CDR3 region: CASSRSHTDNYGYTF. For the CDR3, the DNA is TGTGCCAGCAGCCGAAGCCATACAGATAACTATGGCTACACCTTC.

This clonotype was seen a handful of times. This chain links TRBV10-3 with TRBJ2-2; D is possibly TRBD2 (7 bases). V shed 10 bases and J shed 4 bases, with 19 bases lying between them. The CDR3 runs 15 residues. Germline V gives CDR1 ENHRY, CDR2 SYGVKD. CDR3 nucleotide sequence: TGTGCCACTAAACGAGATGGGGGGGCCACCGGGGAGCTGTTTTTT. The encoded protein is CATKRDGGATGELFF.

There are a few counts of this clonotype. The chain joins TRBV28 to TRBJ2-1; TRBD2 is a possible D gene (5 bases). The CDR3 totals 15 residues. V shed 2 bases and J shed 5 bases, with 13 bases lying between them. Germline assignment: CDR1 MDHEN and CDR2 SYDVKM. CDR3 amino acids: CASSLHPGFNNEQFF. Written as DNA, the CDR3 is TGTGCCAGCAGTTTACATCCGGGGTTCAACAATGAGCAGTTCTTC.

This clonotype was counted a single time. The chain recombines TRBV6-1 with TRBJ2-7; 7 bases are a match to TRBD2. The junction had 11 bases not matched to a gene; V was cut back by 7 bases and J by 5 bases. Germline lookup yields CDR1 MNHNS and CDR2 SASEGT. CDR3 length: 14 residues. This CDR3 is CASTRTSDPHEQYF. The CDR3 DNA reads as TGTGCCAGCACCCGGACTAGTGATCCCCACGAGCAGTACTTC.

On this clonotype itself: The conserved phenylalanine or tryptophan normally closing the CDR3 is absent here, so this likely arose from a read error. The chain links TRBV11-2 to TRBJ2-7; D unresolved. This CDR3 has 13 amino acids. Germline loops: CDR1 SGHAT, CDR2 FQNNGV. V dropped 5 bases and J dropped 3 bases, with 11 bases sitting between them. This CDR3 reads CASSLTEFYEQYL. CDR3 nucleotide sequence: TGTGCCAGCAGCCTGACCGAATTCTACGAGCAGTACTTA.

The rearrangement joins TRBV11-2 to TRBJ2-3, with TRBD2 identical over 7 bases. This CDR3 has 15 amino acids. V gave up 4 bases and J gave up 2 bases; unmatched junction bases: 6. Germline loops: CDR1 SGHAT, CDR2 FQNNGV. The CDR3 DNA follows: TGTGCCAGCAGCTCGACTAGCAGGATCACAGATACGCAGTATTTT. This translates into CASSSTSRITDTQYF. The full variable domain, in which reference TRBV11-2 and TRBJ2-3 provide the parts outside the CDR3, is EAGVAQSPRYKIIEKRQSVAFWCNPISGHATLYWYQQILGQGPKLLIQFQNNGVVDDSQLPKDRFSAERLKGVDSTLKIQPAKLEDSAVYLCASSSTSRITDTQYFGPGTRLTVL.

The chain has TRBV5-1 and TRBJ1-1; D might be TRBD1 (5 bases). The germline V gene has CDR1 SGHRS and CDR2 YFSETQ. The CDR3 totals 15 residues. V shed 0 bases and J shed 3 bases, with 12 bases lying between them. CDR3 in amino acids: CASSLVGRGDTEAFF. The DNA for the CDR3 is TGCGCCAGCAGCTTGGTGGGACGGGGGGACACTGAAGCTTTCTTT.

The chain couples TRBV12-3 or TRBV12-4 to TRBJ1-2; 10 bases match TRBD1. Trimming at V came to 5 bases and at J to 2 bases, leaving 11 bases not matched to a gene. This CDR3 has 17 amino acids. CDR3 protein: CASSPWTGGLANYGYTF. The CDR3 DNA follows: TGTGCCAGCAGTCCGTGGACAGGGGGTTTGGCAAACTATGGCTACACCTTC.

The chain links TRBV12-3 or TRBV12-4 to TRBJ1-2; D is possibly TRBD1 (5 bases). Deletions cut 4 bases from V and 8 bases from J, with 17 bases between. The CDR3 consists of 14 residues. The chain's CDR3 is CASSSGRSEAGYTF. CDR3 sequence (DNA): TGTGCCAGCAGTTCGGGGCGCTCGGAGGCCGGCTACACCTTC.

Details on this clonotype: Since a much larger clone is just one base distant, this may be a read error. The rearrangement uses TRBV29-1 and TRBJ2-5; 8 nucleotides align to TRBD2. Germline CDR1 SQVTM, CDR2 ANQGSEA. The CDR3 runs to 13 residues. The CDR3 DNA is TGCAGCGTTGAATACGGACTAGCCGAGACCCTGTACTTC. This encodes CSVEYGLAETLYF.

The V gene is TRBV5-6, the J gene TRBJ2-3; 9 bases line up with TRBD2. CDR1 is SGHDT, CDR2 YYEEEE, per germline. V lost 0 bases, J lost 4 bases, and 6 bases stayed unmatched. The CDR3 has 16 residues. The CDR3, as DNA: TGTGCCAGCAGCTTGGGGGCTAGCGGGAAGGCAGATACGCAGTATTTT. It codes for CASSLGASGKADTQYF. The full variable domain, with the rest looked up from reference TRBV5-6 and TRBJ2-3, is DAGVTQSPTHLIKTRGQQVTLRCSPKSGHDTVSWYQQALGQGPQFIFQYYEEEERQRGNFPDRFSGHQFPNYSSELNVNALLLGDSALYLCASSLGASGKADTQYFGPGTRLTVL.

The J gene is TRBJ1-5, the V gene TRBV2, with 7 bases aligning to TRBD1. The CDR3 loop spans 16 amino acids. Germline CDR1 and CDR2: SNHLY and FYNNEI. With V trimmed by 6 bases and J by 0 bases, 8 bases remained unmatched. This chain's CDR3 is CASSKTTGVSNQPQHF. CDR3 nucleotide sequence: TGTGCCAGCAGCAAAACTACAGGGGTTAGCAATCAGCCCCAGCATTTT.

Only a few counts were recorded for this clonotype. One junction end does not reproduce the germline sequence, and a read error may be involved. V usage is TRBV12-5 and J usage is TRBJ1-1; D possibly corresponds to TRBD1 (6 bases). The CDR3 length is 13 residues. From germline, CDR1 is LGHNT and CDR2 FRNRAP. Here the CDR3 DNA reads TGTGCTAGTGCTTTGAGGCAGGGGACTGAAGCTTTCTTT. Its protein is CASALRQGTEAFF.

The J gene is TRBJ2-7, the V gene TRBV30, with 7 bases fitting TRBD1. The CDR3 has 14 residues. Losses at the gene ends were 2 bases for V and 3 bases for J; bases not matched to a gene: 7. Germline CDR1 reads GTSNPN; CDR2 reads SVGIG (reference sequence). This chain's CDR3 is CAWSMAGGVYEQYF. The CDR3 DNA follows: TGTGCCTGGAGTATGGCAGGGGGTGTCTACGAGCAGTACTTC.

About this clonotype itself: Mismatch with germline at one junction end may stem from a read error. This chain connects TRBV11-2 to TRBJ2-3, with 7 bases lining up with TRBD1. The CDR3 has 14 amino acids. The germline V gene has CDR1 SGHAT and CDR2 FQNNGV. In DNA form, the CDR3 reads TGTGTCAGCGGCTTAGGGACAGTCACAGATACGCAGTATTTT. Its protein product is CVSGLGTVTDTQYF. The complete variable domain, with remaining parts taken from reference TRBV11-2 and TRBJ2-3, reads EAGVAQSPRYKIIEKRQSVAFWCNPISGHATLYWYQQILGQGPKLLIQFQNNGVVDDSQLPKDRFSAERLKGVDSTLKIQPAKLEDSAVYLCVSGLGTVTDTQYFGPGTRLTVL.

Comment on this clonotype: Given the absence of the conserved phenylalanine or tryptophan at the CDR3 end, a read error is likely. The chain recombines TRBV29-1 with TRBJ2-3; 8 bases match TRBD2. Germline trimming cut 7 bases from V and 0 bases from J; bases unmatched to any gene: 9. The CDR3 length is 15 residues. Germline CDR1 and CDR2: SQVTM and ANQGSEA. The CDR3: CSGGGLGTSTDTQYY. In nucleotides, the CDR3 is TGCAGCGGTGGGGGACTAGGCACTAGCACAGATACGCAGTATTAT.

About this clonotype itself: A much bigger clone sits one base away, suggesting this may be a read error. The genes are TRBV11-1 and TRBJ2-7; 7 nucleotides match TRBD2. Germline V lookup: CDR1 SGHAT, CDR2 FQDESV (reference sequence). This CDR3 is 16 amino acids long. In nucleotides, the CDR3 is TGTGCCAGCAGCTTAAGGCTAGCGGAACCCTCCTACGCGCAGTACTTC. The encoded protein is CASSLRLAEPSYAQYF.

The chain recombines TRBV11-2 with TRBJ2-1; 8 positions match TRBD2. This CDR3 contains 15 residues. The V and J ends lost 6 bases and 6 bases, in that order; junction bases with no gene match: 10. In germline, CDR1 is SGHAT, CDR2 FQNNGV. The CDR3 reads CASSRTSLSRNEQFF. The CDR3 DNA is TGTGCCAGCAGTCGGACTAGCTTGAGCCGCAATGAGCAGTTCTTC. The whole variable domain, remainder taken from reference TRBV11-2 and TRBJ2-1, is EAGVAQSPRYKIIEKRQSVAFWCNPISGHATLYWYQQILGQGPKLLIQFQNNGVVDDSQLPKDRFSAERLKGVDSTLKIQPAKLEDSAVYLCASSRTSLSRNEQFFGPGTRLTVL.

Worth noting for this clonotype: One base away lies a much larger clone, so this may be a sequencing read error. This chain joins TRBV4-2 and TRBJ1-3, with D perhaps TRBD1 (6 bases). V lost 4 bases, J lost 0 bases, and 13 bases lay in between. The CDR3 runs 16 residues. Per germline, CDR1 LGHNA and CDR2 YNFKEQ. CDR3 in DNA: TGTGCCAGCAGCCGAAAAGGGGGTGACTCTGGAAACACCATATATTTT. Translated: CASSRKGGDSGNTIYF.

The chain joins TRBV4-2 to TRBJ2-3; 7 nucleotides agree with TRBD2. The CDR3 runs to 16 residues. Losses at the gene ends were 9 bases for V and 1 base for J; bases not matched to a gene: 13. Germline CDR1 reads LGHNA; CDR2 reads YNFKEQ. The CDR3 here is CASTREGRYGTDTQYF. CDR3 DNA: TGTGCCAGTACCAGGGAGGGACGTTACGGCACAGATACGCAGTATTTT.

The chain has TRBV6-6 and TRBJ1-5, with TRBD1 identical over 7 bases. The CDR3 has 13 amino acids. The V gene's germline CDR1 is MNHNY and CDR2 SVGAGI (reference sequence). V lost 4 bases to trimming and J lost 6 bases; unmatched junction nucleotides: 3. The CDR3 sequence: CASSSTGIQPQHF. The CDR3 DNA follows: TGTGCCAGCAGTTCGACAGGGATTCAGCCCCAGCATTTT.

The table lists this clonotype with many counts. The chain uses TRBV11-3 and TRBJ2-6, with D possibly TRBD1 on 6 matching bases. With 4 bases removed from V and 0 bases from J, the gap between germline ends came to 10 bases. Germline V gene data show CDR1 as SGHNT and CDR2 as YENEEA. This CDR3 spans 16 amino acids. The DNA for the CDR3 is TGTGCCAGCAGCTCTACAGGGATCTCTGGGGCCAACGTCCTGACTTTC. This encodes CASSSTGISGANVLTF. Supplemented by reference TRBV11-3 and TRBJ2-6, the full variable domain reads EAGVVQSPRYKIIEKKQPVAFWCNPISGHNTLYWYLQNLGQGPELLIRYENEEAVDDSQLPKDRFSAERLKGVDSTLKIQPAELGDSAVYLCASSSTGISGANVLTFGAGSRLTVL.

The sample holds a few counts of this clonotype. The chain uses TRBV4-2 and TRBJ1-4; no reliable D call. The CDR3 loop spans 15 amino acids. Deletions cut 4 bases from V and 2 bases from J, with 11 bases between. The V gene's germline CDR1 is LGHNA and CDR2 YNFKEQ. In DNA form, the CDR3 reads TGTGCCAGCAGCCCAGAGAGGGCTACTAATGAAAAACTGTTTTTT. Translation gives CASSPERATNEKLFF.

A few counts support this clonotype. J is TRBJ2-1 and V is TRBV5-4; 9 bases are shared with TRBD2. Germline CDR1 reads SGHNT; CDR2 reads YYREEE (reference sequence). CDR3 length: 18 amino acids. V was clipped by 4 bases and J by 4 bases; unmatched bases: 15. Here the CDR3 reads CASSKMSTAGGMYNEQFF. CDR3 DNA: TGTGCCAGCAGCAAGATGTCCACAGCGGGAGGAATGTACAATGAGCAGTTCTTC.

Here the CDR3 DNA reads TGTGCCAGCAGCTCGGAGGGCCAGGAGCAGTACTTC. This gives the protein CASSSEGQEQYF. This chain joins TRBV11-1 and TRBJ2-7, with D possibly TRBD2 on 6 matching bases. V was shortened by 4 bases and J by 7 bases, with 11 bases between the two germline ends. Looked up from germline, CDR1 is SGHAT and CDR2 is FQDESV (reference sequence). The CDR3 consists of 12 residues.